The source of this T cell receptor (beta chain) is a study of cytomegalovirus exposure and HLA in healthy donors. Details on this clone: The antigen is undetermined.

60 Vbeta and 13 Jbeta primers were used in PCR. Profiled with immunoSEQ multiplex PCR; TCRdb holds only in-frame clones, not every one. The sample has 100,000 to 150,000 clones; approximately 72% are singletons. Study-level findings and limits: Several top significant clusters appeared, in a later analysis, to be linked to common viral pathogens. Earlier analysis yielded a pattern in which most TCR beta V segments were productive about 87% or about 30% of the time. A later analysis linked a missense variant in DCLRE1C to the trimming of TCR beta V and J genes. Cytomegalovirus-associated status was assigned to approximately 160 TCR beta chains.

The ends lost 1 base at V and 5 bases at J; junction bases unmatched: 4. In germline, CDR1 is MRHNA, CDR2 SNTAGT. The CDR3 is made up of 15 amino acids. The sequenced sample was PBMCs. This TCR came from a man in his fifties or sixties in good health and CMV-seropositive. The rearrangement joins TRBV6-4 to TRBJ2-1; 8 bases fit TRBD2. CDR3 nucleotide sequence: TGTGCCAGCAGTGACTTCGGGACTAGTAACAATGAGCAGTTCTTC. Its translation is CASSDFGTSNNEQFF.